This T cell receptor (beta chain) was captured in a study of shared clonotypes between healthy human individuals. The data were produced by immunoSEQ multiplex PCR, yet TCRdb's version contains in-frame clones alone and is incomplete. The data show about 1,900,000 clones, about 95% seen once. Naive CD8 cells lacked CD45RO and underwent positive selection for CCR7, leaving out terminally differentiated effector memory CD45RA+ cells. This sequence originates from a man aged 18 to 30 in good health. Sequenced sample: naive CD8+ T cells sorted from blood.

The CDR3 reads CASSMYSYNEQFF. The CDR3 DNA is TGTGCCAGCAGCATGTACTCCTACAATGAGCAGTTCTTC. The chain combines TRBV7-3 with TRBJ2-1; D unclear. The CDR3 runs to 13 residues. CDR1 SGHTA and CDR2 FQGTGA come from the germline V gene. Trimming took off 5 bases at V and 0 bases at J, with 5 bases between the two ends.